A selection of T cell receptor beta chains follows, all from one sample in a study of shared clonotypes between healthy human individuals. The assay was immunoSEQ multiplex PCR, and TCRdb's table has in-frame clones only and misses some. The table has under 350,000 clones, around 87% seen once. The material sequenced was memory CD8+ T cells sorted from blood. The receptors shown here come from a man between 18 and 35 years old in good health. Both conserved end residues are trimmed from each CDR3. The order of the fields is CDR3 protein, V gene, J gene.

CDR3aa: ASSQKGPGTYNEQF; v_gene: TRBV7-2; j_gene: TRBJ2-1
CDR3aa: ASSSQGGGQPQH; v_gene: TRBV13; j_gene: TRBJ1-5
CDR3aa: ASSTLQGGEIYEQY; v_gene: TRBV7-2; j_gene: TRBJ2-7
CDR3aa: ASSLQGVNTEAF; v_gene: TRBV5-1; j_gene: TRBJ1-1
CDR3aa: ASSLDRGGNTIY; v_gene: TRBV13; j_gene: TRBJ1-3
CDR3aa: ASSLSNGLSSPLH; v_gene: TRBV27; j_gene: TRBJ1-6
CDR3aa: AGEGGTDTQY; v_gene: TRBV2; j_gene: TRBJ2-3
CDR3aa: ASSEPREGWVYMNTEAF; v_gene: TRBV2; j_gene: TRBJ1-1
CDR3aa: ASSQQRVTEAF; v_gene: TRBV4-3; j_gene: TRBJ1-1
CDR3aa: ASSEWWTNYEQY; v_gene: TRBV6-1; j_gene: TRBJ2-7
CDR3aa: ASRGPGLNTEAF; v_gene: TRBV11-3; j_gene: TRBJ1-1
CDR3aa: ASSRLAGSSYEQY; v_gene: TRBV6-5; j_gene: TRBJ2-7
CDR3aa: ASSYSTGSNQPQH; v_gene: TRBV6-5; j_gene: TRBJ1-5
CDR3aa: SALGNTIY; v_gene: TRBV20-1; j_gene: TRBJ1-3
CDR3aa: ASSLDPGLGNTIY; v_gene: TRBV5-1; j_gene: TRBJ1-3
CDR3aa: ASSPGTSGLETQY; v_gene: TRBV7-2; j_gene: TRBJ2-5
CDR3aa: ASSLEHRSSYEQY; v_gene: TRBV5-4; j_gene: TRBJ2-7
CDR3aa: ASRMPGVNTEAF; v_gene: TRBV7-9; j_gene: TRBJ1-1
CDR3aa: ASSDSVGDEQF; v_gene: TRBV6-4; j_gene: TRBJ2-1
CDR3aa: ATSTTSANTDTQY; v_gene: TRBV15; j_gene: TRBJ2-3
CDR3aa: ASSTLGLVSGNTIY; v_gene: TRBV11-3; j_gene: TRBJ1-3
CDR3aa: ASSLWSGELF; v_gene: TRBV11-2; j_gene: TRBJ2-2
CDR3aa: ASSQDGLGYT; v_gene: TRBV4-1; j_gene: TRBJ1-2
CDR3aa: ASSLDDGRQVAGGYT; v_gene: TRBV7-9; j_gene: TRBJ1-2
CDR3aa: ASSQRIGQGQETQY; v_gene: TRBV4-3; j_gene: TRBJ2-5
CDR3aa: ASRPGMNTGELF; v_gene: TRBV5-6; j_gene: TRBJ2-2
CDR3aa: ASRNEQGAGETQY; v_gene: TRBV5-5; j_gene: TRBJ2-5
CDR3aa: ASSDRSGLLDTQY; v_gene: TRBV9; j_gene: TRBJ2-3
CDR3aa: ASSLDGSLYSF; v_gene: TRBV5-5; j_gene: TRBJ1-4
CDR3aa: ASSSGIGYEQY; v_gene: TRBV27; j_gene: TRBJ2-7
CDR3aa: ASSLLAALWDEQY; v_gene: TRBV11-2; j_gene: TRBJ2-7
CDR3aa: ASSLTVYEQY; v_gene: TRBV5-6; j_gene: TRBJ2-7
CDR3aa: ASSLGTEAF; v_gene: TRBV7-9; j_gene: TRBJ1-1
CDR3aa: ASSFRVDEQF; v_gene: TRBV7-9; j_gene: TRBJ2-1
CDR3aa: AFGAGLQETQY; v_gene: TRBV7-7; j_gene: TRBJ2-5
CDR3aa: ASSPGETQY; v_gene: TRBV18; j_gene: TRBJ2-5
CDR3aa: ASSPNEGIQY; v_gene: TRBV7-6; j_gene: TRBJ2-4
CDR3aa: ASRSRPTYEQY; v_gene: TRBV2; j_gene: TRBJ2-7
CDR3aa: ASSGRRYAYEQY; v_gene: TRBV5-1; j_gene: TRBJ2-7
CDR3aa: ASSPGPALETQY; v_gene: TRBV5-6; j_gene: TRBJ2-5
CDR3aa: ASSPISGRSNEQY; v_gene: TRBV7-2; j_gene: TRBJ2-7
CDR3aa: ASRSRGYYGYT; v_gene: TRBV2; j_gene: TRBJ1-2